Listed below are T cell receptor beta chains from one sample, sequenced in a study of STAT3 mutations in large granular lymphocyte leukemia. The assay was immunoSEQ multiplex PCR, and TCRdb's table has in-frame clones only and misses some. The sample lists 8,000 to 13,000 clones, roughly nine tenths occurring once. The specimen sequenced was peripheral blood mononuclear cells. All receptors derive from a man in his sixties with T-cell large granular lymphocyte leukemia. Some clones in this sample may be carry-over from other donors' samples. Both conserved end residues are part of each CDR3. The D gene is left open where the match is weak. The size entry is marked missing in some rows and otherwise reads once, few, many or a size class.

cdr3_nt	cdr3_aa	clone_size	j_call	d_call	v_call
TGTGCCAGCTCCCCCCCCGGGACTAGCGTCGAGCAGTACTTC	CASSPPGTSVEQYF	-	TRBJ2-7	TRBD2	TRBV7-9
TGTGCTAGTGGTCAGAGACTAGTATGGGACCTGCGCGGTGAGCAGTTCTTC	CASGQRLVWDLRGEQFF	-	TRBJ2-1	-	TRBV12-5
TGCGCCAGCAGCTGGGGACTCTCCTACGAGCAGTACTTC	CASSWGLSYEQYF	-	TRBJ2-7	-	TRBV5-1
TGTGCCAGCAGCCGGACCCCGGGACTCCTTGGGAATGAGCAGTTCTTC	CASSRTPGLLGNEQFF	few	TRBJ2-1	-	TRBV27
TGTGCCAGCCGGGACAGGCTTTACGAGCAGTACTTC	CASRDRLYEQYF	few	TRBJ2-7	TRBD1	TRBV2
TGCAGCGTTGAAATACCGAACACTGAAGCTTTCTTT	CSVEIPNTEAFF	-	TRBJ1-1	-	TRBV29-1
TGTGCCAGCAGCTATACAGGATCTGGGGCCAACGTCCTGACTTTC	CASSYTGSGANVLTF	once	TRBJ2-6	-	TRBV5-8
TGTGCCAGCACTAGGTCTGGAACTTGGGGAGAGACCCAGTACTTC	CASTRSGTWGETQYF	-	TRBJ2-5	-	TRBV28
TGTGCCAGCAGTTACAAGTCCCGCACAGGGGTCCGGTCAGATACGCAGTATTTT	CASSYKSRTGVRSDTQYF	-	TRBJ2-3	TRBD1	TRBV2
TGTGCCAGCAGCCGACAGGGGACAGATACGCAGTATTTT	CASSRQGTDTQYF	once	TRBJ2-3	TRBD1	TRBV6-5
TGTGCCAGCAGCCGCAGGTGGGGTAGCGGGAGGGATTCCTACGAGCAGTACTTC	CASSRRWGSGRDSYEQYF	few	TRBJ2-7	TRBD2	TRBV4-2
TGTGCCACCTGTCAGGGCGGGCTTAATGAAAAACTGTTTTTT	CATCQGGLNEKLFF	-	TRBJ1-4	-	TRBV15
TGTGCCAGCAGCTCCGAGGGCTCAGGTGTGGGGAACACTGAAGCTTTCTTT	CASSSEGSGVGNTEAFF	-	TRBJ1-1	-	TRBV7-8
TGTGCCAGCAGCACAGGTGACAGCTGGGTGGAGACCCAGTACTTC	CASSTGDSWVETQYF	-	TRBJ2-5	-	TRBV7-2
TGTGCCAGCAGTTTGTCAGGGAGAGACACAGATACGCAGTATTTT	CASSLSGRDTDTQYF	-	TRBJ2-3	-	TRBV28
TGTGCCAGCAGTGCCAGCGGGACCGCCGCAGATACGCAGTATTTT	CASSASGTAADTQYF	once	TRBJ2-3	TRBD2	TRBV6-1
TGTGCCAGCAGCTGGGACGCTAACTATGGCTACACCTTC	CASSWDANYGYTF	-	TRBJ1-2	-	TRBV5-4
TGCGCCAGCAGCCAATCCTACACGGGATACGAGCAGTACTTC	CASSQSYTGYEQYF	-	TRBJ2-7	-	TRBV4-3
TGCGCCAGCAGCTTGGGGCCCCCGGGGGATGGCTACACCTTC	CASSLGPPGDGYTF	-	TRBJ1-2	-	TRBV5-1
TGTGCCTGGAGCGGGGGCAGCACAGATACGCAGTATTTT	CAWSGGSTDTQYF	-	TRBJ2-3	-	TRBV30
TGCGCCAGCAGCTTGGGGGTAGCGGGAGCTTCAGGCGAGCAGTTCTTC	CASSLGVAGASGEQFF	-	TRBJ2-1	TRBD2	TRBV5-1
TGCAGCGTTGAAATGGTAGGGGCGGGTGGCTACACCTTC	CSVEMVGAGGYTF	-	TRBJ1-2	-	TRBV29-1
TGTGCCAGCAGCAATGAGCCGGGTACGCAGTATTTT	CASSNEPGTQYF	-	TRBJ2-3	-	TRBV7-9
TGCAGCGTTTGGGTTACGGGGAGGGAGCAGTACTTC	CSVWVTGREQYF	-	TRBJ2-7	-	TRBV29-1
TGTGCCAGCAGCCCCTCAGGGGGCTATGGCTACACCTTC	CASSPSGGYGYTF	-	TRBJ1-2	TRBD1	TRBV6-5